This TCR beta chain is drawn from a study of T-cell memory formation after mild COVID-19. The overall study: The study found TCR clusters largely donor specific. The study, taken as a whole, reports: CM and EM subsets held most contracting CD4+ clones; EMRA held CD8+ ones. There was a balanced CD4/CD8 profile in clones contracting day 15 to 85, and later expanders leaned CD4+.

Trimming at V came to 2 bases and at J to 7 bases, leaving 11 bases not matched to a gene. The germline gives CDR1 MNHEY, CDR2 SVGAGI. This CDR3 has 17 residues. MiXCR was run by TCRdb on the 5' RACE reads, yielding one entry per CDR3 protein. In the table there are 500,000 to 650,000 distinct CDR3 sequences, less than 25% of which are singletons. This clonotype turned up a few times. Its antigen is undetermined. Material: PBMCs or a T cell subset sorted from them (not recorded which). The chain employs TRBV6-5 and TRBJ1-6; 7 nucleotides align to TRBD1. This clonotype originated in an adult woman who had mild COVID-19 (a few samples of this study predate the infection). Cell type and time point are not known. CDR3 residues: CASSYTSRQGRNSPLHF. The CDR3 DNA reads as TGTGCCAGCAGTTACACTTCCCGACAGGGCCGAAATTCACCCCTCCACTTT.